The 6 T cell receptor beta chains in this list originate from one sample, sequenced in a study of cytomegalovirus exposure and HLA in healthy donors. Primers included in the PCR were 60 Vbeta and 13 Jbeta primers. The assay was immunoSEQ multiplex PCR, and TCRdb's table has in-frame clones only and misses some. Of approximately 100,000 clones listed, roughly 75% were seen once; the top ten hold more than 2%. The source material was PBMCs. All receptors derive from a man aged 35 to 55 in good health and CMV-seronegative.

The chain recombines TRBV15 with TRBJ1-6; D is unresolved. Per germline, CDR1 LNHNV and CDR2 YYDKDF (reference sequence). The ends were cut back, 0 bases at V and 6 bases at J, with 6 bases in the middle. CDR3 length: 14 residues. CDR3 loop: CATSRDMSNSPLHF. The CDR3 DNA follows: TGTGCCACCAGCAGAGATATGTCTAATTCACCCCTCCACTTT.

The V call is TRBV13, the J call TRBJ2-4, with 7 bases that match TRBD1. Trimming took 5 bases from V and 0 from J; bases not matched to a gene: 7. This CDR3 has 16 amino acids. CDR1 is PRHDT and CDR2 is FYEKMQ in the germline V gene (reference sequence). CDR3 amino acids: CASSTTGRLAKNIQYF. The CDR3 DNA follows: TGTGCCAGCAGCACGACAGGGAGACTAGCCAAAAACATTCAGTACTTC.

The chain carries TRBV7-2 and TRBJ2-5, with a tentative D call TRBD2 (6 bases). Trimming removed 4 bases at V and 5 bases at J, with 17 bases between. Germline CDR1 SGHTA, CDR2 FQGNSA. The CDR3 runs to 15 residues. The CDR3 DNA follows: TGTGCCAGCAGCTCCGGGACTGGGGGTTGGGAGACCCAGTACTTC. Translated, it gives CASSSGTGGWETQYF.

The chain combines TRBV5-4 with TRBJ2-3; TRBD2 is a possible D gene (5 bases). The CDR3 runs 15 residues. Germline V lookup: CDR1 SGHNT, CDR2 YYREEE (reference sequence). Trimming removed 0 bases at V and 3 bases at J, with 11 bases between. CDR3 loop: CASSLDASPTDTQYF. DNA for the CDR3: TGTGCCAGCAGCTTGGATGCTAGCCCAACAGATACGCAGTATTTT.

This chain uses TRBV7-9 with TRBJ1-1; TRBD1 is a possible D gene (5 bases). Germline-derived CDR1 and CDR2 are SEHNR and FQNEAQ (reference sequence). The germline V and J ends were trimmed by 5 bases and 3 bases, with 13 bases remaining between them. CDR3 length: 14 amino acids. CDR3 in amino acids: CASSLTRADTEAFF. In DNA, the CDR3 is TGTGCCAGCAGCCTTACCAGGGCGGACACTGAAGCTTTCTTT. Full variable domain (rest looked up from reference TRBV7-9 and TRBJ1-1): DTGVSQNPRHKITKRGQNVTFRCDPISEHNRLYWYRQTLGQGPEFLTYFQNEAQLEKSRLLSDRFSAERPKGSFSTLEIQRTEQGDSAMYLCASSLTRADTEAFFGQGTRLTVV.

CDR3 protein: CASSPLHREERGSGANVLTF. In nucleotides, the CDR3 is TGTGCCAGCAGTCCACTACACCGGGAGGAAAGGGGCTCTGGGGCCAACGTCCTGACTTTC. The chain employs TRBV28 and TRBJ2-6, with TRBD2 matching over 7 bases. The CDR3 totals 20 residues. With V trimmed by 5 bases and J by 0 bases, 16 bases remained unmatched. Germline CDR1 MDHEN, CDR2 SYDVKM.